These T cell receptor beta chains were read from a single sample in a study of CD8 T cells in ankylosing spondylitis. MiXCR was run by TCRdb on the 5' RACE reads, yielding one entry per CDR3 protein. Here the sample spans tens of thousands of distinct CDR3 sequences, less than 20% being singletons. The sequencing input was blood. These receptor sequences come from a male donor with ankylosing spondylitis or in good health (not recorded which). Each CDR3 is given with its conserved first and last residue. A D gene is named only where the DNA matches it firmly. Size tells how often a clone was seen (once, few, many) or the class of an expanded clone, and some rows leave it out.

v_gene	d_gene	j_gene	abundance	CDR3nt	CDR3aa
TRBV12-3/TRBV12-4	.	TRBJ1-1	many	TGTGCCAGCAGTTCCTACCTGGGGGCTGAAGCTTTCTTT	CASSSYLGAEAFF
TRBV6-5	.	TRBJ2-6	many	TGTGCCACCGGAGATGCCGGGGCCAACGTCCTGACTTTC	CATGDAGANVLTF
TRBV29-1	.	TRBJ1-1	.	TGCAGCGTGGAAGGGGAAACTGAAGCTTTCTTT	CSVEGETEAFF
TRBV7-6	.	TRBJ1-1	many	TGTGCCAGCAGCTTAAGTGCATTCGGGAACACTGAAGCTTTCTTT	CASSLSAFGNTEAFF
TRBV12-3/TRBV12-4	.	TRBJ2-3	.	TGTGCCAGCAGTTGGACAGATACAGATACGCAGTATTTT	CASSWTDTDTQYF
TRBV27	.	TRBJ2-1	few	TGTGCCAGCCGGACTACGGGAAGCTCCTACAATGAGCAGTTCTTC	CASRTTGSSYNEQFF
TRBV7-9	.	TRBJ2-2	.	TGTGCCAGCAGCCCGGGACGGACGAACACCGGGGAGCTGTTTTTT	CASSPGRTNTGELFF
TRBV5-1	.	TRBJ2-1	many	TGCGCCAGCAGCCTCCCGGGACTGTACAATGAGCAGTTCTTC	CASSLPGLYNEQFF
TRBV24-1	.	TRBJ2-1	few	TGTGCCACCAGTGGGGCAGGCAGGGGTTTCTACAATGAGCAGTTCTTC	CATSGAGRGFYNEQFF
TRBV7-9	.	TRBJ2-3	few	TGTGCCAGCAGCTTCCGGGCGGGGCTGGCAGATACGCAGTATTTT	CASSFRAGLADTQYF
TRBV30	.	TRBJ2-2	.	TGTGCCTGGAACGTTAGGAACACCGGGGAGCTGTTTTTT	CAWNVRNTGELFF
TRBV7-2	TRBD1	TRBJ1-1	many	TGTGCCAGCAGCCGTACAGGGGGCACTGAAGCTTTCTTT	CASSRTGGTEAFF
TRBV25-1	TRBD2	TRBJ2-1	few	TGTGCCAGCGGCCCTAGCGGGAGCTCCTACAATGAGCAGTTCTTC	CASGPSGSSYNEQFF
TRBV9	.	TRBJ2-5	.	TGTGCCAGCAGCGCAACATGGGGGGAGACCCAGTACTTC	CASSATWGETQYF
TRBV5-1	.	TRBJ2-7	.	TGCACCAGCAGCGACTCCTACGAGCAGTACTTC	CTSSDSYEQYF
TRBV2	.	TRBJ2-5	.	TGTGCCAGCAGTGAAGATCGTGGACACCGAGAGACCCAGTACTTC	CASSEDRGHRETQYF
TRBV4-3	.	TRBJ2-2	few	TGCGCCAGCAGCCAAGAGGGCAGGAACACCGGGGAGCTGTTTTTT	CASSQEGRNTGELFF
TRBV11-2	.	TRBJ1-1	many	TGTGCCAGCAGCAAACAGAACACTGAAGCTTTCTTT	CASSKQNTEAFF
TRBV4-1	.	TRBJ2-3	many	TGCGCCAGCAGCCAAGAGAGGATAGCCTCAGATACGCAGTATTTT	CASSQERIASDTQYF
TRBV28	.	TRBJ2-3	.	TGTGCCAGCAACCCACCCCTAGGCGCAGATACGCAGTATTTT	CASNPPLGADTQYF
TRBV12-3/TRBV12-4	TRBD1	TRBJ1-2	.	TGTGCCAGCCGTGGACAGGCCGGGAACTATGGCTACACCTTC	CASRGQAGNYGYTF
TRBV28	.	TRBJ1-1	many	TGTGCCAGCAGTCCCCAGGGCACTGAAGCTTTCTTT	CASSPQGTEAFF
TRBV3-1	.	TRBJ2-2	many	TGTGCCAGCAGCGCGAAGGTCACCGGGGAGCTGTTTTTT	CASSAKVTGELFF
TRBV28	.	TRBJ2-7	few	TGTGCCAGCAAAACGCGGGCGTACGAGCAGTACTTC	CASKTRAYEQYF
TRBV29-1	.	TRBJ2-7	many	TGCAGCGTTGAAGATCCGGCGGTTCCCTACGAGCAGTACTTC	CSVEDPAVPYEQYF
TRBV6-5	TRBD2	TRBJ2-6	many	TGTGCCAGCAGGCCGGATGAGGGACTAGCGGGACTTTTCTCTGGGGCCAACGTCCTGACTTTC	CASRPDEGLAGLFSGANVLTF
TRBV12-3/TRBV12-4	.	TRBJ2-6	.	TGTGCCAGTTCCAGCTCTGGGGCCAACGTCCTGACTTTC	CASSSSGANVLTF
TRBV5-1	.	TRBJ2-2	medium-sized	TGCGCCAGCAGCTTGTTCCCCGGGGAGCTGTTTTTT	CASSLFPGELFF